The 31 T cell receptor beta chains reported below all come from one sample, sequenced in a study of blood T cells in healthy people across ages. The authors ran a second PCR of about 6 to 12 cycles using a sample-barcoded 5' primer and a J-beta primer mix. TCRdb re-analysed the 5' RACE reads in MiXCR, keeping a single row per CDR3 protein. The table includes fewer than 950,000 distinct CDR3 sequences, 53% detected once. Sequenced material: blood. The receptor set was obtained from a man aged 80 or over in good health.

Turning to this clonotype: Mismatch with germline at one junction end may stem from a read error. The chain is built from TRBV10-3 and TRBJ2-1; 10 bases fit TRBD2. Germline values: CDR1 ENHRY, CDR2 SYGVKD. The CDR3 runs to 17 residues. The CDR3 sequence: CAISGGPSGSSYNERFF. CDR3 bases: TGTGCCATCAGTGGGGGACCTAGCGGGAGCTCCTACAATGAGCGGTTCTTC.

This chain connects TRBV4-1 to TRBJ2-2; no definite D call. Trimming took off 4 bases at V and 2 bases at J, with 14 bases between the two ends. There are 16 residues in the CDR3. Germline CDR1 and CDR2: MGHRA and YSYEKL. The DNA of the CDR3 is TGCGCCAGCAGCCCCCACGGCCAGACCAACACCGGGGAGCTGTTTTTT. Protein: CASSPHGQTNTGELFF.

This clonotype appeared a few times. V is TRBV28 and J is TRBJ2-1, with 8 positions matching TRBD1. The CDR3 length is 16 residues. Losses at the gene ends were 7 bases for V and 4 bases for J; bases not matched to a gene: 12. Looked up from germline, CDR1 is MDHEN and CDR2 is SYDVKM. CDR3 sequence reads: CASILSSTGAYNEQFF. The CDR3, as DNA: TGTGCCAGCATCCTCTCCTCGACAGGGGCATACAATGAGCAGTTCTTC.

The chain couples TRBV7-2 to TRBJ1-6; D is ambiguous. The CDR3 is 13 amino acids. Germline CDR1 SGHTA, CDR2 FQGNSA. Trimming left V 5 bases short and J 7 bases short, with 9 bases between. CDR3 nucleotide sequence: TGTGCCAGCAGCCGTGGATGGAATTCACCCCTCCACTTT. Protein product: CASSRGWNSPLHF.

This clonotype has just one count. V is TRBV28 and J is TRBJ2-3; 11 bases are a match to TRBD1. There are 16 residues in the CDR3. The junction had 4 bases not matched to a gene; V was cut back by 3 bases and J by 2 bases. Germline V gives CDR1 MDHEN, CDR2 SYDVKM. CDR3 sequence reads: CASSFGTGGFTDTQYF. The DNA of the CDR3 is TGTGCCAGCAGTTTCGGGACAGGGGGTTTCACAGATACGCAGTATTTT.

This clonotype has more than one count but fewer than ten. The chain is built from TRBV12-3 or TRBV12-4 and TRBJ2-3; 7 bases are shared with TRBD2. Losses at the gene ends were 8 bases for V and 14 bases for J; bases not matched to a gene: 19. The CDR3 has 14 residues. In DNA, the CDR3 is TGTGCCAGCCAAGGGGCGGGAGATAGGAGATACGCGTATTTT. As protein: CASQGAGDRRYAYF.

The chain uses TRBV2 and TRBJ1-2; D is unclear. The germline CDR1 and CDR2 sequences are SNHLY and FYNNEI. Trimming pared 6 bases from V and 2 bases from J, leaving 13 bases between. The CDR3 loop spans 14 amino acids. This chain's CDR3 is CASRGSGGNYGYTF. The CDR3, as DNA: TGTGCCAGCAGGGGTAGTGGAGGGAACTATGGCTACACCTTC.

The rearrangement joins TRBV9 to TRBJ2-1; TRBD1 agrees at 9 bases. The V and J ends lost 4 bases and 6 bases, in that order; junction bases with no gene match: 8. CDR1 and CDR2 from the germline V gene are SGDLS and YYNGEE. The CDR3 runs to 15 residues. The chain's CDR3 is CASSPRDRVGNEQFF. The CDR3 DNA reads TGTGCCAGCAGCCCAAGGGACAGGGTCGGCAATGAGCAGTTCTTC.

CDR3 sequence: CSVGVGGEKLFF. The CDR3 bases are TGCAGCGTTGGCGTGGGAGGGGAAAAACTGTTTTTT. The chain combines TRBV29-1 with TRBJ1-4; D remains ambiguous. In germline, CDR1 is SQVTM, CDR2 ANQGSEA. V was shortened by 4 bases and J by 8 bases, with 11 bases between the two germline ends. The CDR3 contains 12 residues.

The chain's CDR3 is CASSQDGGPNTEAFF. CDR3 sequence (DNA): TGTGCCAGCAGCCAAGATGGGGGCCCGAACACTGAAGCTTTCTTT. The chain couples TRBV14 to TRBJ1-1; D might be TRBD1 (6 bases). V lost 0 bases and J lost 1, with 9 bases in between. Germline V lookup: CDR1 SGHDN, CDR2 FVKESK. The CDR3 is 15 residues long.

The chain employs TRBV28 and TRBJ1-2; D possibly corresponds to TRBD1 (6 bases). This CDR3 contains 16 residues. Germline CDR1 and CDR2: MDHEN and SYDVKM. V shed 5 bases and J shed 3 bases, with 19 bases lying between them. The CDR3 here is CASSRTDSRPYYGYTF. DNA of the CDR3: TGTGCCAGCAGTCGCACGGACAGCAGACCCTACTATGGCTACACCTTC.

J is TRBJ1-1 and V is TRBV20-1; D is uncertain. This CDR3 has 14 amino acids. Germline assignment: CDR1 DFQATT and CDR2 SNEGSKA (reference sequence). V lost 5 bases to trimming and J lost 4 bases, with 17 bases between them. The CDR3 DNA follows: TGCAGTGCTGGCGCCCCGGGTAGGATCACTGAAGCTTTCTTT. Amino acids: CSAGAPGRITEAFF.

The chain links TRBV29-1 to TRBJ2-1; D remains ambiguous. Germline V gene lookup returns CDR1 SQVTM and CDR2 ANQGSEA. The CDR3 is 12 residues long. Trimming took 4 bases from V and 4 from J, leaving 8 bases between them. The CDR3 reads CSVATVYNEQFF. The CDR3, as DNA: TGCAGCGTTGCGACCGTTTACAATGAGCAGTTCTTC.

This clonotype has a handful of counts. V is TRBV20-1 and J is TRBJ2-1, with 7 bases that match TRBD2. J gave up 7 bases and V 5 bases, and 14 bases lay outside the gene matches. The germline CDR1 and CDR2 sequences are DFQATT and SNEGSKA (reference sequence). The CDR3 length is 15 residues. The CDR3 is CSAALRRGSSNEQFF. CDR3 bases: TGCAGTGCTGCCCTCCGGCGCGGGAGTTCGAATGAGCAGTTCTTC.

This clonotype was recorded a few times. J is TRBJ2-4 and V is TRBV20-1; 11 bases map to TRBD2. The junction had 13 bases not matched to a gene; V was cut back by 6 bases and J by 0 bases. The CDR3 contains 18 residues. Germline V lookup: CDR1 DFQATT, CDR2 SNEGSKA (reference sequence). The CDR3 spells CSAITALAGVGAKNIQYF. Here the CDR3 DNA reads TGCAGTGCCATCACCGCACTAGCGGGAGTAGGAGCCAAAAACATTCAGTACTTC.

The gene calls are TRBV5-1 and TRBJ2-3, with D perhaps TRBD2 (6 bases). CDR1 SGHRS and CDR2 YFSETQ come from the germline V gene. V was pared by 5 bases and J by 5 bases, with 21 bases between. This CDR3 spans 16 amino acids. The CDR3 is CASRELNSGHRDTQYF. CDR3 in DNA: TGCGCCAGCAGAGAACTCAACAGCGGGCATAGAGATACGCAGTATTTT.

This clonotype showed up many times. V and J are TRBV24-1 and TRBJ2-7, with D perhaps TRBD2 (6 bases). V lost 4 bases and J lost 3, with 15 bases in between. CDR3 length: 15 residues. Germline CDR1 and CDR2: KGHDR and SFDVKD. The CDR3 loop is CATSDGSGPFYEQYF. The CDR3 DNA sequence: TGTGCCACCAGTGACGGGAGCGGGCCCTTCTACGAGCAGTACTTC.

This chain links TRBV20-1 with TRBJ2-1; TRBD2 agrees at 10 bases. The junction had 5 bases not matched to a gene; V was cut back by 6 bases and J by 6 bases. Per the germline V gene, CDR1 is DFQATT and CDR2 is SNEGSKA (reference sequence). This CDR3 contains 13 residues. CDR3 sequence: CSAPGLASNEQFF. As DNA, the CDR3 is TGCAGTGCACCGGGACTAGCGAGCAATGAGCAGTTCTTC.

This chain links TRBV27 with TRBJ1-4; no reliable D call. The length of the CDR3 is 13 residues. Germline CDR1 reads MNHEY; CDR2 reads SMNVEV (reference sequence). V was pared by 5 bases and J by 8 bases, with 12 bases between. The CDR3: CASSPPGREKLFF. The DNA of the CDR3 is TGTGCCAGCAGTCCCCCCGGACGGGAAAAACTGTTTTTT.

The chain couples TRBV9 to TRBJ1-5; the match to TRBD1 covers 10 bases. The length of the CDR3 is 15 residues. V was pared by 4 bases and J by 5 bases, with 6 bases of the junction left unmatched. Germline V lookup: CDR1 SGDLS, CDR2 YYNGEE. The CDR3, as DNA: TGTGCCAGCAGCACCTCGACAGGGGGCGATCAGCCCCAGCATTTT. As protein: CASSTSTGGDQPQHF.

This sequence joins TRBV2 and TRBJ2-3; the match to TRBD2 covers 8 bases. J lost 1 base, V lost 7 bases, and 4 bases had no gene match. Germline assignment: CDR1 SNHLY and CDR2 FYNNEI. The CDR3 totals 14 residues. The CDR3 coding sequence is TGTGCCAGCATCCGGGAGGGCGGCACAGATACGCAGTATTTT. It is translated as CASIREGGTDTQYF.

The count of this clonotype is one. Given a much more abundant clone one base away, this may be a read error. This chain's CDR3 is CASSTTASSIGYTF. DNA of the CDR3: TGCGCCAGCAGCACGACAGCGAGTTCGATAGGCTACACCTTC. The V call is TRBV5-1, the J call TRBJ1-2, with D tentatively TRBD1 (5 bases). CDR1 SGHRS and CDR2 YFSETQ come from the germline V gene. V lost 4 bases and J 8 bases, leaving 18 bases between the germline ends. The CDR3 runs 14 residues. The complete variable domain, with remaining parts taken from reference TRBV5-1 and TRBJ1-2, reads KAGVTQTPRYLIKTRGQQVTLSCSPISGHRSVSWYQQTPGQGLQFLFEYFSETQRNKGNFPGRFSGRQFSNSRSEMNVSTLELGDSALYLCASSTTASSIGYTFGSGTRLTVV.

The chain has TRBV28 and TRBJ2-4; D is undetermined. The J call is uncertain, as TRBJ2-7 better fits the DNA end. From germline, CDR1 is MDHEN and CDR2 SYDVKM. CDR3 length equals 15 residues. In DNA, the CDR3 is TGTGCCAGCAGAGAAATGGCCCTAATCGCTTCCGAGCAGTACTTC. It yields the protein CASREMALIASEQYF.

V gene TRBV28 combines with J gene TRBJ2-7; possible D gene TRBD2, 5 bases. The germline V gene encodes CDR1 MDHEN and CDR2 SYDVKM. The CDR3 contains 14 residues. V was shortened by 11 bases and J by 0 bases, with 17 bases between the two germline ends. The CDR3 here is CASNEPGISYEQYF. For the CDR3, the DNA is TGTGCCTCGAACGAACCCGGGATCTCCTACGAGCAGTACTTC.

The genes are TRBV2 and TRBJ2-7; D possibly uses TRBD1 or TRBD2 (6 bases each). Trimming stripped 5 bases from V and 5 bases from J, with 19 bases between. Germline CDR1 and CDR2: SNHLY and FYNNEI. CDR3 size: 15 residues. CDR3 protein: CASSLQGGSIDEQYF. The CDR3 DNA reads TGTGCCAGCAGTCTACAGGGAGGTAGTATCGACGAGCAGTACTTC. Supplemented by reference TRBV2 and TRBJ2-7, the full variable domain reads EPEVTQTPSHQVTQMGQEVILRCVPISNHLYFYWYRQILGQKVEFLVSFYNNEISEKSEIFDDQFSVERPDGSNFTLKIRSTKLEDSAMYFCASSLQGGSIDEQYFGPGTRLTVT.

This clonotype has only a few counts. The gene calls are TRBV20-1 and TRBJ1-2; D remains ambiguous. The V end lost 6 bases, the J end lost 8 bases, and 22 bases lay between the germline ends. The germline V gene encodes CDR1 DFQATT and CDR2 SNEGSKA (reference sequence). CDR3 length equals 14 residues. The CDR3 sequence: CSAPSVQDRVGYTF. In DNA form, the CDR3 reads TGCAGTGCCCCCTCCGTCCAAGACCGCGTGGGCTACACCTTC.

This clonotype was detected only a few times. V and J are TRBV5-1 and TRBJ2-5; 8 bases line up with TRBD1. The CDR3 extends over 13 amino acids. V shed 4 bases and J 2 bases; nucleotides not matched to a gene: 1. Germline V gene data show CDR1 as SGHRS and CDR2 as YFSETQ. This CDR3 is CASSGTGQETQYF. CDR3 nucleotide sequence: TGCGCCAGCAGCGGGACAGGACAAGAGACCCAGTACTTC.

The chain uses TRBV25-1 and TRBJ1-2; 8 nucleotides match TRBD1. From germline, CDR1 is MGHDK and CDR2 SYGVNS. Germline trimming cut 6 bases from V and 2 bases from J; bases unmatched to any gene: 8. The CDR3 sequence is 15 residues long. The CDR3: CASSPTGQVNYGYTF. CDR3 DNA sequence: TGTGCCAGCAGCCCAACGGGACAGGTGAACTATGGCTACACCTTC.

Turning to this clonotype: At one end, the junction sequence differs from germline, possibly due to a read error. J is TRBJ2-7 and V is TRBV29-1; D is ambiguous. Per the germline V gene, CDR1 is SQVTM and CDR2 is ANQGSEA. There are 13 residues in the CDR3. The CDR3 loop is CGVVYPYAYEQYF. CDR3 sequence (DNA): TGCGGCGTCGTTTATCCCTACGCCTACGAGCAGTACTTC.

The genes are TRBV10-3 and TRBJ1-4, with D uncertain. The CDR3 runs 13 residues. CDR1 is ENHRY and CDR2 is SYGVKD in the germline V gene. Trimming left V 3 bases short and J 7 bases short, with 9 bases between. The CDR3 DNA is TGTGCCATCAGTGAATCGAGGGTTGAAAAACTGTTTTTT. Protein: CAISESRVEKLFF.

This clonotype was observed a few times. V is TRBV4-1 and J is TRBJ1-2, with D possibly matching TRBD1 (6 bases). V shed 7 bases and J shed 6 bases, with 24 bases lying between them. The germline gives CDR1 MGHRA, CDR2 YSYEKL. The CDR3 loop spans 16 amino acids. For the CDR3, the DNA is TGCGCCAGCACCGCAAGGGGGGGGGCGCGAGGCCATGGCTACACCTTC. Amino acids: CASTARGGARGHGYTF.